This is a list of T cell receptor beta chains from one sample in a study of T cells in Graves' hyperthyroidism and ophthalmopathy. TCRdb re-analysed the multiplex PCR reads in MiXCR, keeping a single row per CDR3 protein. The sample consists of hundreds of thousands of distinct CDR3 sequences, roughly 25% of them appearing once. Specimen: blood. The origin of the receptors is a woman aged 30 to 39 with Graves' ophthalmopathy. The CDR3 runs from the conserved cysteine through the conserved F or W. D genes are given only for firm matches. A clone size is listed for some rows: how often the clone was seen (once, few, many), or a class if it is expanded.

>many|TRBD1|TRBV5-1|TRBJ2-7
CASSLRTGGYEQYF
TGCGCCAGCAGCCTCCGGACAGGCGGCTACGAGCAGTACTTC
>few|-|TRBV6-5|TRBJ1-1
CASSSGGHIAFF
TGTGCCAGCAGTTCGGGGGGCCATATAGCTTTCTTT
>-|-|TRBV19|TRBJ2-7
CASMGRQTYEQYF
TGTGCCAGTATGGGACGACAGACCTACGAGCAGTACTTC
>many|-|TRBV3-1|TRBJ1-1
CASSQDIQGYTEAFF
TGTGCCAGCAGCCAAGATATCCAGGGATACACTGAAGCTTTCTTT
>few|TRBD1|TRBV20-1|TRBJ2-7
CSANLQGYEQYF
TGCAGTGCTAACCTACAGGGGTACGAGCAGTACTTC
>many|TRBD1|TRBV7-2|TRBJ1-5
CASSSPGGGGNQPQHF
TGTGCCAGCAGCTCACCAGGGGGAGGGGGCAATCAGCCCCAGCATTTT
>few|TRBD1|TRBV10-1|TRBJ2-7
CARHTSGTGVYEQYF
TGCGCCAGACATACCTCCGGGACAGGGGTATACGAGCAGTACTTC
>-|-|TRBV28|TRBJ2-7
CASSPDGYSSYEQYF
TGTGCCAGCAGCCCCGACGGCTATAGCTCCTACGAGCAGTACTTC
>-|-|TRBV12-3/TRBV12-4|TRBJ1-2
CASSRAGGGLNYGYTF
TGTGCCAGCAGCCGGGCCGGGGGGGGATTAAACTATGGCTACACCTTC
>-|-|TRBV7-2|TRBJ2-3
CASSLVGNTQYF
TGTGCCAGCAGCTTAGTCGGAAATACGCAGTATTTT
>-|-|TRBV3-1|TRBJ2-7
CASSHMDKNEQYF
TGTGCCAGCAGCCACATGGATAAAAACGAGCAGTACTTC
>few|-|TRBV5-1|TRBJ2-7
CASRLPGHREQYF
TGCGCCAGCAGACTCCCAGGGCACCGCGAGCAGTACTTC
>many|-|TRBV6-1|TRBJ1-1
CASSRTVRRTEAFF
TGTGCCAGCAGTCGTACCGTGCGTCGCACTGAAGCTTTCTTT
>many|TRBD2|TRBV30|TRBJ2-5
CAWSGGLAGVETQYF
TGTGCCTGGAGTGGGGGACTAGCGGGGGTGGAGACCCAGTACTTC
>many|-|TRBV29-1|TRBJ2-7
CSVNPRDRPYEQYF
TGCAGCGTTAACCCACGCGACAGGCCCTACGAGCAGTACTTC
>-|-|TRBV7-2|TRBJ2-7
CASSLARKTEQYF
TGTGCCAGCAGCTTAGCGCGAAAAACCGAGCAGTACTTC
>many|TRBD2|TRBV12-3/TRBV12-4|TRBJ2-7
CASSFGGLIGSEQYF
TGTGCCAGCAGTTTTGGGGGACTAATTGGGTCCGAGCAGTACTTC
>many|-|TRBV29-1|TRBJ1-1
CSVERQMNTEAFF
TGCAGCGTAGAAAGACAGATGAACACTGAAGCTTTCTTT
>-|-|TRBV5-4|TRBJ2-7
CASSFDREGEQYF
TGTGCCAGCAGCTTCGACAGGGAGGGGGAGCAGTACTTC
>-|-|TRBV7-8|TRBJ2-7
CASSLAPWGRAYEQYF
TGTGCCAGCAGCTTAGCCCCTTGGGGCAGAGCCTACGAGCAGTACTTC
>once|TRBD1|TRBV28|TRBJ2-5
CASSHTPGTGEETQYF
TGTGCCAGCAGTCACACCCCCGGGACAGGAGAAGAGACCCAGTACTTC
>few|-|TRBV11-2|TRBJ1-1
CASSGRVGGPLHTEAFF
TGTGCCAGCAGCGGACGGGTGGGGGGACCTCTCCACACTGAAGCTTTCTTT
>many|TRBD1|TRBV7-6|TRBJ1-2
CASSRDRGKGYTF
TGTGCCAGCAGCCGGGACAGGGGGAAAGGCTACACCTTC
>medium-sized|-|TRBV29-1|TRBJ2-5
CSVGSGYQETQYF
TGCAGCGTTGGTTCGGGGTACCAAGAGACCCAGTACTTC
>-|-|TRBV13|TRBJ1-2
CASSWGLYGYTF
TGTGCCAGCAGCTGGGGGCTCTATGGCTACACCTTC
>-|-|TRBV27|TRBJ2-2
CASSLNWEDIGEPFF
TGTGCCAGCAGTTTAAACTGGGAGGACATCGGGGAGCCGTTTTTT
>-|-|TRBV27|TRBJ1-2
CASSAFSSRGGYTF
TGTGCCAGCAGTGCGTTTTCGTCTAGGGGTGGCTACACCTTC
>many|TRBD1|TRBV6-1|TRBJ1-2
CASSEDQGVSDGYTF
TGTGCCAGCAGTGAAGACCAGGGGGTGTCTGATGGCTACACCTTC
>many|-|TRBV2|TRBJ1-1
CASSEALRGEAFF
TGTGCCAGCAGTGAAGCGCTTCGGGGGGAAGCTTTCTTT
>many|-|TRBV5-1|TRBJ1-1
CASSLGDNTEAFF
TGTGCCAGCAGTTTGGGGGACAACACTGAAGCTTTCTTT
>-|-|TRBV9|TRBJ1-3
CASSPRGDSGNTIYF
TGTGCCAGCAGCCCCCGAGGGGACTCTGGAAACACCATATATTTT
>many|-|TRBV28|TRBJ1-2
CASTLQGLEGYTF
TGTGCCAGCACCCTCCAGGGGTTAGAGGGCTACACCTTC
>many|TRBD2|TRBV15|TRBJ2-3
CATSRDTGGISDTQYF
TGTGCCACCAGCAGAGATACGGGGGGGATTTCAGATACGCAGTATTTT
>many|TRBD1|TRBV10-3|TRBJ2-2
CAIRETGGFDTGELFF
TGTGCCATCAGGGAGACAGGGGGCTTTGACACCGGGGAGCTGTTTTTT
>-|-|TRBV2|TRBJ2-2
CASSLNAHWASVGELFF
TGTGCCAGCAGTCTAAACGCCCATTGGGCGAGCGTCGGGGAGCTGTTTTTT
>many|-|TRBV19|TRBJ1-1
CASSMRVEAFF
TGTGCCAGTAGTATGCGCGTCGAAGCTTTCTTT
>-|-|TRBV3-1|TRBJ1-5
CASSQASYSDQPQHF
TGTGCCAGCAGCCAAGCGTCGTATAGCGATCAGCCCCAGCATTTT
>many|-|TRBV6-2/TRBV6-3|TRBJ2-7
CASSYPGPGYEQYF
TGTGCCAGCAGTTACCCGGGACCGGGCTACGAGCAGTACTTC
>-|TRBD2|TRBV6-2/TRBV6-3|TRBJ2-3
CASSSAVTSADTDTQYF
TGTGCCAGCAGTTCCGCGGTAACTAGCGCCGACACAGATACGCAGTATTTT